A selection of T cell receptor beta chains follows, all from one sample in a study of blood T cell repertoires in COVID-19. This table comes from immunoSEQ multiplex PCR, and its TCRdb copy is limited to in-frame clones, with some not included. This table holds approximately 220,000 clones, around 87% found once. The material sequenced was peripheral blood. These receptors all come from a man between 60 and 75 years old with acute or convalescent COVID-19. CDR3s include the opening cysteine and the closing phenylalanine or tryptophan. D genes are given only for firm matches. Clone size is stated in some rows and not others, as once, few, many or a class when expanded.

.	15	.	TRBV10-3	TRBJ1-2	CAISEGRLANYGYTF	TGTGCCATCAGTGAGGGCCGACTAGCTAACTATGGCTACACCTTC
.	15	.	TRBV5-8	TRBJ2-6	CASSAYPSGANVLTF	TGTGCCAGCAGCGCGTATCCTTCTGGGGCCAACGTCCTGACTTTC
.	11	.	TRBV5-8	TRBJ2-7	CASSQGLSPYF	TGTGCCAGCAGCCAGGGTCTCTCGCCGTACTTC
TRBD1	13	.	TRBV12-3/TRBV12-4	TRBJ1-1	CASSMDRVGWAFF	TGTGCCAGCAGTATGGACAGGGTGGGATGGGCTTTCTTT
.	13	once	TRBV4-1	TRBJ2-5	CASSQTLRETQYF	TGCGCCAGCAGCCAAACGCTGCGGGAGACCCAGTACTTC
TRBD1	17	.	TRBV6-2/TRBV6-3	TRBJ2-5	CASSFGTGALGRETQYF	TGTGCCAGCAGTTTCGGGACAGGGGCTTTGGGGCGAGAGACCCAGTACTTC
.	18	.	TRBV21-1	TRBJ2-2	CASSKARMGQGVTGELFF	TGTGCCAGCAGCAAAGCCCGAATGGGACAGGGGGTAACCGGGGAGCTGTTTTTT
TRBD1	14	.	TRBV6-2/TRBV6-3	TRBJ1-1	CASSYRRGDTEAFF	TGTGCCAGCAGTTACCGCAGGGGGGACACTGAAGCTTTCTTT
TRBD1	14	.	TRBV13	TRBJ1-3	CASSSTGSGNTIYF	TGTGCCAGCAGCTCGACAGGGTCTGGAAACACCATATATTTT
TRBD2	14	.	TRBV29-1	TRBJ2-7	CSVTSGGLSYEQYF	TGCAGCGTCACTAGCGGGGGTCTCTCCTACGAGCAGTACTTC
.	17	.	TRBV6-1	TRBJ2-3	CASSERPLGPPTDTQYF	TGTGCCAGCAGTGAAAGGCCACTAGGGCCTCCCACAGATACGCAGTATTTT
.	12	once	TRBV29-1	TRBJ2-4	CSVGNSQDIQYF	TGCAGCGTTGGGAACAGTCAGGACATTCAGTACTTC
.	12	.	TRBV19	TRBJ2-2	CASRLWAGELFF	TGTGCCAGCAGACTCTGGGCCGGGGAGCTGTTTTTT
.	13	many	TRBV27	TRBJ2-3	CASSFLRGDTQYF	TGTGCCAGCAGTTTCCTCCGCGGGGATACGCAGTATTTT
.	13	.	TRBV4-2	TRBJ2-5	CASSQQREETQYF	TGTGCCAGCAGCCAACAGCGAGAGGAGACCCAGTACTTC
TRBD1	15	few	TRBV10-3	TRBJ1-5	CAISEQTGGYQPQHF	TGTGCCATCAGTGAGCAGACAGGGGGATACCAGCCCCAGCATTTT
TRBD1	15	.	TRBV5-1	TRBJ2-1	CASSQQVGQNNEQFF	TGCGCCAGCAGCCAGCAGGTGGGACAGAACAATGAGCAGTTCTTC
TRBD1	16	.	TRBV14	TRBJ1-1	CASSQQVPSTGAEAFF	TGTGCCAGCAGCCAACAGGTCCCCTCGACAGGGGCTGAAGCTTTCTTT
TRBD1	16	.	TRBV5-6	TRBJ1-4	CASSSLRDRFNEKLFF	TGTGCCAGCAGCTCCCTACGGGACAGATTTAATGAAAAACTGTTTTTT
TRBD2	17	few	TRBV7-6	TRBJ2-2	CASSLAPPTSGTGELFF	TGTGCCAGCAGCTTAGCGCCCCCGACTAGCGGGACCGGGGAGCTGTTTTTT
TRBD1	16	.	TRBV10-2	TRBJ1-1	CASRLGQGAGNTEAFF	TGCGCCAGCAGACTCGGACAGGGGGCGGGGAACACTGAAGCTTTCTTT
.	15	.	TRBV6-5	TRBJ1-1	CASRGGGRGNTEAFF	TGTGCCAGCAGAGGGGGGGGAAGGGGGAACACTGAAGCTTTCTTT
.	16	.	TRBV3-1/TRBV3-2	TRBJ2-1	CASSQEPGGLYNEQFF	TGTGCCAGCAGCCAAGAACCAGGGGGACTCTACAATGAGCAGTTCTTC
.	13	.	TRBV19	TRBJ1-2	CASSILTGYGYTF	TGTGCCAGTAGTATATTAACAGGGTATGGCTACACCTTC
.	12	.	TRBV29-1	TRBJ2-7	CSVVQGRYEQYF	TGCAGCGTTGTTCAGGGTCGGTACGAGCAGTACTTC
.	14	.	TRBV19	TRBJ1-1	CASSSRGRADEAFF	TGTGCCAGTAGTTCCCGTGGCAGGGCGGATGAAGCTTTCTTT
TRBD1	13	.	TRBV6-5	TRBJ1-1	CASSYSGGSEAFF	TGTGCCAGCAGTTACTCAGGGGGCTCCGAAGCTTTCTTT
TRBD1	14	.	TRBV27	TRBJ1-5	CASSSGTGIQPQHF	TGTGCCAGCAGCTCCGGGACAGGGATTCAGCCCCAGCATTTT
.	13	.	TRBV4-3	TRBJ2-6	CASSQRRANVLTF	TGCGCCAGCAGCCAGCGTCGGGCCAACGTCCTGACTTTC
TRBD1	17	.	TRBV20-1	TRBJ1-2	CSASGSGTGVGPSGYTF	TGCAGTGCTAGTGGTTCTGGGACAGGGGTAGGACCGTCTGGCTACACCTTC
.	14	.	TRBV6-6	TRBJ2-7	CASTIGGSSYEQYF	TGTGCCAGCACTATCGGCGGGTCATCCTACGAGCAGTACTTC
.	18	.	TRBV28	TRBJ2-1	CASSFFITKGGYSDEQFF	TGTGCCAGCAGTTTCTTCATCACAAAGGGGGGGTATTCGGATGAGCAGTTCTTC
.	15	once	TRBV7-8	TRBJ1-5	CASSLVSGINQPQHF	TGTGCCAGCAGCTTAGTATCGGGGATCAATCAGCCCCAGCATTTT
.	15	once	TRBV7-2	TRBJ2-1	CASSLDPGRPNEQFF	TGTGCCAGCAGCTTAGACCCAGGCCGCCCCAATGAGCAGTTCTTC
.	14	.	TRBV9	TRBJ1-2	CASSAIDPRYGYTF	TGTGCCAGCAGCGCCATAGATCCGCGCTATGGCTACACCTTC
TRBD1	13	.	TRBV6-5	TRBJ2-7	CASRDGQGYEQYF	TGTGCCAGCAGGGACGGACAGGGCTACGAGCAGTACTTC
TRBD1	18	.	TRBV7-2	TRBJ2-3	CASSLVGTTGSGTDTQYF	TGTGCCAGCAGCTTAGTCGGGACGACAGGGTCTGGCACAGATACGCAGTATTTT
.	16	once	TRBV21-1	TRBJ1-3	CASRTTGTASGNTIYF	TGTGCCAGCAGAACTACCGGGACAGCCTCTGGAAACACCATATATTTT
.	16	.	TRBV4-1	TRBJ2-1	CASSLHGGGRVDEQFF	TGCGCCAGCAGCCTCCACGGTGGGGGCCGGGTCGATGAGCAGTTCTTC
.	16	.	TRBV19	TRBJ2-4	CASSIGPTGSKNIQYF	TGTGCCAGTAGTATAGGCCCCACGGGGTCCAAAAACATTCAGTACTTC
TRBD1	14	.	TRBV18	TRBJ1-1	CASSPDRVNTEAFF	TGTGCCAGCTCTCCCGACAGGGTTAACACTGAAGCTTTCTTT
.	14	once	TRBV28	TRBJ2-2	CASSFPMGPGELFF	TGTGCCAGCAGTTTCCCGATGGGGCCCGGGGAGCTGTTTTTT
.	15	.	TRBV4-3	TRBJ2-7	CASSQDLGQGYEQYF	TGCGCCAGCAGCCAAGATCTGGGACAAGGGTACGAGCAGTACTTC
TRBD2	16	.	TRBV6-6	TRBJ2-1	CASSLSTPRGGREQFF	TGTGCCAGCAGTCTAAGCACGCCGCGGGGGGGCCGGGAGCAGTTCTTC
TRBD2	15	once	TRBV7-2	TRBJ2-5	CASSLVAGSQETQYF	TGTGCCAGCAGCTTAGTAGCGGGGAGCCAAGAGACCCAGTACTTC
TRBD1	15	.	TRBV11-2	TRBJ2-5	CASSLGTGIGETQYF	TGTGCCAGCAGCTTAGGGACAGGGATCGGCGAGACCCAGTACTTC
TRBD2	16	.	TRBV2	TRBJ2-5	CASSEAWTSGDETQYF	TGTGCCAGCAGTGAAGCCTGGACTAGCGGGGATGAGACCCAGTACTTC
TRBD1	14	.	TRBV5-1	TRBJ2-5	CASSARQGRETQYF	TGCGCCAGCAGCGCCAGACAGGGGAGAGAGACCCAGTACTTC
TRBD2	15	.	TRBV5-6	TRBJ2-3	CASSLYGGSTDTQYF	TGTGCCAGCAGCCTATACGGGGGGAGCACAGATACGCAGTATTTT
.	13	.	TRBV6-5	TRBJ1-6	CASQGQANSPLHF	TGTGCCTCCCAGGGGCAGGCGAATTCACCCCTCCACTTT
.	16	.	TRBV4-3	TRBJ1-2	CASSQGSRWGDYGYTF	TGCGCCAGCAGCCAAGGGTCTAGATGGGGCGACTATGGCTACACCTTC
TRBD1	15	.	TRBV30	TRBJ1-3	CAWSVPTGLGNTIYF	TGTGCCTGGAGTGTACCGACAGGGTTAGGAAACACCATATATTTT
.	15	.	TRBV28	TRBJ1-2	CASSLGADLAGGYTF	TGTGCCAGCAGTTTAGGGGCAGACTTAGCGGGCGGCTACACCTTC
TRBD2	17	few	TRBV5-1	TRBJ2-5	CASSLGLAGVRQETQYF	TGCGCCAGCAGCTTGGGACTAGCGGGGGTAAGGCAAGAGACCCAGTACTTC
.	15	once	TRBV2	TRBJ1-2	CASSDENEVNYGYTF	TGTGCCAGCAGTGACGAAAACGAGGTTAACTATGGCTACACCTTC
TRBD2	20	.	TRBV27	TRBJ2-1	CASSLSTVKLAGGQNHEQFF	TGTGCCAGCAGTTTATCCACGGTGAAGCTAGCGGGGGGGCAAAACCATGAGCAGTTCTTC
.	15	.	TRBV18	TRBJ2-4	CASSVQGRAKNIQYF	TGTGCCAGCTCAGTCCAGGGTCGAGCCAAAAACATTCAGTACTTC